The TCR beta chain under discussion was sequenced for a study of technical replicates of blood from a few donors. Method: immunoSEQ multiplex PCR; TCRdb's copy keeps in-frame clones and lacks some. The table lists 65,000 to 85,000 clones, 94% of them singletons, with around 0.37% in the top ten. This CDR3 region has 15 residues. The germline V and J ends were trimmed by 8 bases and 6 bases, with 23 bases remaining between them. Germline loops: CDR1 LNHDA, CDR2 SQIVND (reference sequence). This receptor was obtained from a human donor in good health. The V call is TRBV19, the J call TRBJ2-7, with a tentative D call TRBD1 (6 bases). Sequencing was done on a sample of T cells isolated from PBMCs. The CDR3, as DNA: TGTGCCAGTCACGAAACAGGGTTAATCGGCGGCGAGCAGTACTTC. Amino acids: CASHETGLIGGEQYF.